A single sample is the source of the 29 T cell receptor beta chains below, sequenced in a study of T cell repertoires in cytomegalovirus infection (dated by TCRdb to about 2019). The listed sequencing device is Illumina HiSeq 1500. The public sequencing data were trimmed at Q25 with fastp and processed into clonotypes with MiXCR by TCRdb, which kept only in-frame beta chains. Entries that share a CDR3 protein sequence are merged under the most common genes and DNA. Present in this sample are around 240,000 distinct CDR3 sequences, 20% to 25% of which were seen just once. The ten largest clones take up 18% of the sample. Input material: CD8+ T cells from PBMCs. The receptors come from a human donor in good health (CMV status not recorded). Some clones in this sample may be carry-over from other donors' samples.

This clonotype was seen a handful of times. The genes are TRBV27 and TRBJ2-3, with 11 nucleotides matching TRBD1. The CDR3 extends over 20 amino acids. V gave up 4 bases and J gave up 4 bases; unmatched junction bases: 19. Germline V gives CDR1 MNHEY, CDR2 SMNVEV (reference sequence). In nucleotides, the CDR3 is TGTGCCAGCAGTTCGTACGGACAGGGGGCTAGGACTAGCGTCCCAGATACGCAGTATTTT. Translating gives CASSSYGQGARTSVPDTQYF.

This clonotype is categorized as medium-sized. The rearrangement uses TRBV7-8 and TRBJ2-2; D unresolved. In germline, CDR1 is SGHVS, CDR2 FQNEAQ. The CDR3 covers 15 residues. V was pared by 0 bases and J by 3 bases, with 8 bases between. The DNA of the CDR3 is TGTGCCAGCAGCTTAGCGGTGTCCGACACCGGGGAGCTGTTTTTT. Translation gives CASSLAVSDTGELFF. The complete variable domain, with remaining parts taken from reference TRBV7-8 and TRBJ2-2, reads GAGVSQSPRYKVAKRGQDVALRCDPISGHVSLFWYQQALGQGPEFLTYFQNEAQLDKSGLPSDRFFAERPEGSVSTLKIQRTQQEDSAVYLCASSLAVSDTGELFFGEGSRLTVL.

The J gene is TRBJ1-2, the V gene TRBV28, with D uncertain. V was cut by 3 bases and J by 0 bases, with 20 bases left in between. Germline V gene lookup returns CDR1 MDHEN and CDR2 SYDVKM. The CDR3 spans 18 residues. This CDR3 is CASSFGSHKRSANYGYTF. The CDR3 nucleotides read TGTGCCAGCAGTTTTGGGTCCCATAAGCGTTCGGCTAACTATGGCTACACCTTC.

The J gene is TRBJ2-1, the V gene TRBV29-1; D not certain. V dropped 0 bases and J dropped 9 bases, with 0 bases sitting between them. Germline CDR1 reads SQVTM; CDR2 reads ANQGSEA. This CDR3 spans 9 amino acids. The DNA for the CDR3 is TGCAGCGTTGAAGATGAGCAGTTCTTC. Protein product: CSVEDEQFF.

This clonotype was detected many times. The rearrangement links TRBV7-2 to TRBJ2-7, with 13 bases lining up with TRBD2. Germline V CDR1 and CDR2: SGHTA, FQGNSA. The junction had 7 bases not matched to a gene; V was cut back by 5 bases and J by 0 bases. The CDR3 loop spans 17 amino acids. CDR3 region: CASSPTGLAGSSYEQYF. The CDR3 DNA reads TGTGCCAGCAGCCCTACGGGACTAGCGGGGAGCTCCTACGAGCAGTACTTC. Full variable domain (remainder filled in from reference TRBV7-2 and TRBJ2-7): GAGVSQSPSNKVTEKGKDVELRCDPISGHTALYWYRQSLGQGLEFLIYFQGNSAPDKSGLPSDRFSAERTGGSVSTLTIQRTQQEDSAVYLCASSPTGLAGSSYEQYFGPGTRLTVT.

This clonotype was observed a handful of times. This chain connects TRBV28 to TRBJ1-1, with a possible D match to TRBD1 (5 bases). CDR3 length equals 13 residues. Between the trimmed V and J ends, which lost 6 bases and 9 bases, there was a span of 17 bases. CDR1 MDHEN and CDR2 SYDVKM come from the germline V gene. The CDR3, as DNA: TGTGCCAGCAGCGACCGGTCGGCAGGGAAAGCTTTCTTT. It translates to CASSDRSAGKAFF. Based on the CDR3 plus reference TRBV28 and TRBJ1-1, the full variable domain is DVKVTQSSRYLVKRTGEKVFLECVQDMDHENMFWYRQDPGLGLRLIYFSYDVKMKEKGDIPEGYSVSREKKERFSLILESASTNQTSMYLCASSDRSAGKAFFGQGTRLTVV.

This clonotype showed up just a few times. The CDR3 region has the DNA TGTGCCAGCAGTTTTCCCAGGGAGGGGACTGAAGCTTTCTTT. Its protein product is CASSFPREGTEAFF. The chain has TRBV28 and TRBJ1-1; D may be TRBD1 (5 bases). V was trimmed by 3 bases and J by 5 bases, leaving 13 bases between them. Germline-derived CDR1 and CDR2 are MDHEN and SYDVKM. The CDR3 runs to 14 residues.

This clonotype showed up many times. The chain recombines TRBV28 with TRBJ2-7, with 12 bases matching TRBD2. The length of the CDR3 is 13 residues. V lost 7 bases to trimming and J lost 8 bases; unmatched junction nucleotides: 6. From germline, CDR1 is MDHEN and CDR2 SYDVKM. The CDR3 sequence: CASKLAGGTKQYF. DNA for the CDR3: TGTGCCAGCAAACTAGCGGGGGGAACCAAGCAGTACTTC.

There are many counts of this clonotype. The chain uses TRBV7-9 and TRBJ1-2; unclear D gene. This CDR3 is 16 amino acids long. Trimming took off 4 bases at V and 6 bases at J, with 21 bases between the two ends. The germline V gene encodes CDR1 SEHNR and CDR2 FQNEAQ (reference sequence). CDR3: CASSYLIGLPRDGYTF. The CDR3 DNA follows: TGTGCCAGCAGCTATTTGATAGGACTTCCGAGGGATGGCTACACCTTC.

V usage is TRBV7-3 and J usage is TRBJ2-7; 11 bases map to TRBD2. J gave up 7 bases and V 5 bases, and 10 bases lay outside the gene matches. This CDR3 spans 15 amino acids. Germline values: CDR1 SGHTA, CDR2 FQGTGA. The DNA of the CDR3 is TGTGCCAGCAGCCTTAGCGGGGGGGCCGCTGGGGAGCAGTACTTC. Translation gives CASSLSGGAAGEQYF.

This clonotype was found many times. V usage is TRBV28 and J usage is TRBJ2-1; D remains ambiguous. Germline CDR1 reads MDHEN; CDR2 reads SYDVKM. V lost 3 bases, J lost 3 bases, and 6 bases lay in between. There are 13 residues in the CDR3. The CDR3 is CASSLANYNEQFF. As DNA, the CDR3 is TGTGCCAGCAGTTTGGCCAACTACAATGAGCAGTTCTTC.

This clonotype was found a few times. The chain is built from TRBV29-1 and TRBJ2-1; D possibly matches TRBD1 or TRBD2 (5 bases each). V was clipped by 4 bases and J by 0 bases, with 7 bases between them. The CDR3 is made up of 13 amino acids. Germline V CDR1 and CDR2: SQVTM, ANQGSEA. The CDR3, as DNA: TGCAGCGTTGGGGGGAACTCCTACAATGAGCAGTTCTTC. Amino acids: CSVGGNSYNEQFF.

This clonotype was detected a few times. J is TRBJ1-2 and V is TRBV28; D gene uncertain. From germline, CDR1 is MDHEN and CDR2 SYDVKM. This CDR3 has 14 residues. The V and J ends lost 8 bases and 4 bases respectively, with 17 bases between them. The DNA of the CDR3 is TGTGCCAGCGGCGTGGTTCCGGCGGCCTATGGCTACACCTTC. Amino acid sequence: CASGVVPAAYGYTF.

The J gene is TRBJ2-1, the V gene TRBV20-1; no definite D call. The CDR3 is made up of 13 amino acids. Germline V CDR1 and CDR2: DFQATT, SNEGSKA (reference sequence). V lost 7 bases, J lost 0 bases, and 10 bases lay in between. The DNA of the CDR3 is TGCAGTGTAGAGGATAGCTCCTACAATGAGCAGTTCTTC. As protein: CSVEDSSYNEQFF.

The chain carries TRBV6-2 or TRBV6-3 and TRBJ2-5; D perhaps matches TRBD2 (5 bases). This CDR3 is built from 14 residues. Germline V gene data show CDR1 as MNHEY and CDR2 as SVGEGT. V lost 5 bases to trimming and J lost 5 bases, with 15 bases between them. In nucleotides, the CDR3 is TGTGCCAGCAGTAGCGGCTGGATTGGGGAGACCCAGTACTTC. Protein product: CASSSGWIGETQYF.

This clonotype is deemed medium-sized (0.01 to 0.1%). V gene TRBV7-6 combines with J gene TRBJ2-1; maybe TRBD2 (6 bases). The CDR3 is made up of 14 amino acids. V dropped 4 bases and J dropped 5 bases, with 12 bases sitting between them. Germline CDR1 and CDR2: SGHVS and FNYEAQ. Written as DNA, the CDR3 is TGTGCCAGCAGCTCGGGACTTACCAACAATGAGCAGTTCTTC. As protein: CASSSGLTNNEQFF.

CDR3 in DNA: TGTGCCACCAGCGCCCAGAGACAGATCTTGAATGAGCAGTTCTTC. This codes for CATSAQRQILNEQFF. This chain uses TRBV15 with TRBJ2-1; D is possibly TRBD1 (5 bases). Trimming pared 5 bases from V and 7 bases from J, leaving 18 bases between. The CDR3 extends over 15 amino acids. Germline V CDR1 and CDR2: LNHNV, YYDKDF (reference sequence).

This clonotype was counted a few times. V gene TRBV20-1 combines with J gene TRBJ2-5, with TRBD2 as a possible D gene (6 bases). Germline CDR1 and CDR2: DFQATT and SNEGSKA (reference sequence). The CDR3 is made up of 15 amino acids. Trimming removed 3 bases at V and 5 bases at J, with 19 bases between. The CDR3 loop is CSASPGQGLGETQYF. CDR3 nucleotides: TGCAGTGCTAGTCCCGGCCAGGGACTGGGGGAGACCCAGTACTTC.

The chain's CDR3 is CASSALGSNQPQHF. CDR3 in DNA: TGTGCCAGCAGCGCTCTCGGTAGCAATCAGCCCCAGCATTTT. The chain has TRBV3-1 and TRBJ1-5, with D unresolved. The germline V and J ends were trimmed by 5 bases and 0 bases, with 8 bases remaining between them. CDR3 length: 14 amino acids. Germline CDR1 LGHDT, CDR2 YNNKEL (reference sequence).

CDR3 amino acids: CASSLDLLDASLYNEQFF. Here the CDR3 DNA reads TGTGCCAGCAGCTTAGATTTATTAGACGCCAGTTTATACAATGAGCAGTTCTTC. This chain uses TRBV11-2 with TRBJ2-1; D call uncertain. Trimming took off 0 bases at V and 4 bases at J, with 19 bases between the two ends. CDR1 SGHAT and CDR2 FQNNGV come from the germline V gene. This CDR3 is built from 18 residues.

The chain links TRBV9 to TRBJ2-1; D not resolved. The germline V and J ends were trimmed by 2 bases and 0 bases, with 9 bases remaining between them. This CDR3 comprises 15 residues. The germline CDR1 and CDR2 sequences are SGDLS and YYNGEE. CDR3 sequence (DNA): TGTGCCAGCAGCGTCCTACCGGGCTCCTACAATGAGCAGTTCTTC. Protein sequence: CASSVLPGSYNEQFF.

This clonotype was observed a handful of times. The rearrangement joins TRBV14 to TRBJ2-7; 7 bases align to TRBD1. Germline CDR1 reads SGHDN; CDR2 reads FVKESK. J was trimmed by 4 bases and V by 0 bases; bases with no gene match: 6. This CDR3 is 15 amino acids long. The CDR3 here is CASSQETGQRYEQYF. The CDR3 region has the DNA TGTGCCAGCAGCCAAGAAACGGGACAGAGATACGAGCAGTACTTC. The entire variable domain, with the rest obtained from reference TRBV14 and TRBJ2-7, is as follows: EAGVTQFPSHSVIEKGQTVTLRCDPISGHDNLYWYRRVMGKEIKFLLHFVKESKQDESGMPNNRFLAERTGGTYSTLKVQPAELEDSGVYFCASSQETGQRYEQYFGPGTRLTVT.

This clonotype appeared many times. The chain links TRBV28 to TRBJ2-7; 11 nucleotides agree with TRBD2. This CDR3 has 15 residues. With 1 base clipped from V and 2 bases from J, the junction kept 1 base outside the gene matches. CDR1 and CDR2 from the germline V gene are MDHEN and SYDVKM. CDR3 protein: CASSLSSGGTYEQYF. CDR3 in DNA: TGTGCCAGCAGTTTATCTAGCGGGGGGACCTACGAGCAGTACTTC.

The chain combines TRBV6-1 with TRBJ1-2; 10 nucleotides align to TRBD1. Looked up from germline, CDR1 is MNHNS and CDR2 is SASEGT. Trimming took 2 bases from V and 8 from J; bases not matched to a gene: 5. The CDR3 is made up of 14 amino acids. DNA for the CDR3: TGTGCCAGCAGTGAATTGGGACAGGGGAGCGGCTACACCTTC. Translation gives CASSELGQGSGYTF.

This clonotype appeared a few times. The V gene is TRBV28, the J gene TRBJ2-3; 13 bases map to TRBD2. The CDR3 is 17 amino acids. CDR1 MDHEN and CDR2 SYDVKM come from the germline V gene. The V gene end was trimmed by 3 bases and the J gene end by 5 bases; junction bases not matched to a gene: 8. CDR3 residues: CASSFLGLAGAGDTQYF. The CDR3 DNA reads as TGTGCCAGCAGTTTTTTAGGACTAGCGGGGGCCGGAGATACGCAGTATTTT.

On this clonotype itself: The junction shows a germline mismatch at one end, possibly a read error. CDR3 nucleotides: TGTGCCAGCAGGTTGGGTCTAGCCCTCTACAATGAGCAGTTCTTC. It yields the protein CASRLGLALYNEQFF. This chain links TRBV5-5 with TRBJ2-1, with D possibly being TRBD2 (5 bases). The CDR3 covers 15 residues. The germline gives CDR1 SGHKS, CDR2 YYEKEE (reference sequence).

This clonotype was observed a handful of times. The J gene is TRBJ1-2, the V gene TRBV28; D may be TRBD1 (6 bases). V lost 5 bases and J lost 4, with 23 bases in between. CDR1 is MDHEN and CDR2 is SYDVKM in the germline V gene. This CDR3 is built from 17 residues. In nucleotides, the CDR3 is TGTGCCAGCAGTCCCTGGTACCCTACAGGGACCATCTATGGCTACACCTTC. Its protein is CASSPWYPTGTIYGYTF.

This clonotype has just a few counts. This rearrangement joins TRBV5-6 to TRBJ1-6; no reliable D call. The CDR3 totals 18 residues. The germline gives CDR1 SGHDT, CDR2 YYEEEE. V lost 2 bases and J 6 bases, leaving 21 bases between the germline ends. For the CDR3, the DNA is TGTGCCAGCAGCTTACTACGATGGACGGAGGAACCTAATTCACCCCTCCACTTT. This encodes CASSLLRWTEEPNSPLHF.

This clonotype was detected a few times. The chain joins TRBV12-3 or TRBV12-4 to TRBJ2-5; 9 bases fit TRBD2. V lost 6 bases and J lost 4; bases outside the gene matches: 6. This CDR3 has 14 residues. CDR3 protein: CASSPASGVETQYF. DNA of the CDR3: TGTGCCAGCAGCCCCGCTAGCGGGGTAGAGACCCAGTACTTC.